This record covers a single T cell receptor beta chain. Its target is unknown. This record comes from a study of cytomegalovirus exposure and HLA in healthy donors. At the level of the study: In a previous analysis, approximately 110 million unique TCR beta sequences were found from 150 million to 200 million T cells. Study conclusions and caveats: According to the study, some 160 TCR beta chains were cytomegalovirus-associated.

A multiplex PCR was run with 60 Vbeta primers and 13 Jbeta primers. Libraries were prepared by immunoSEQ multiplex PCR; TCRdb keeps only in-frame clonotypes and omits some of them. Seen in this sample are approximately 110,000 clones; the ten most common clones hold 0.5% to 0.7%. V lost 0 bases, J lost 5 bases, and 14 bases lay in between. CDR3 length: 16 residues. Germline V gene lookup returns CDR1 ENHRY and CDR2 SYGVKD. This receptor was obtained from a man aged 50 to 59 in good health and CMV-seronegative. The gene calls are TRBV10-3 and TRBJ1-5; D call uncertain. The sequenced sample consisted of PBMCs. DNA of the CDR3: TGTGCCATCAGTGAGTCGATCCAGGCCGACGATCAGCCCCAGCATTTT. As protein: CAISESIQADDQPQHF.